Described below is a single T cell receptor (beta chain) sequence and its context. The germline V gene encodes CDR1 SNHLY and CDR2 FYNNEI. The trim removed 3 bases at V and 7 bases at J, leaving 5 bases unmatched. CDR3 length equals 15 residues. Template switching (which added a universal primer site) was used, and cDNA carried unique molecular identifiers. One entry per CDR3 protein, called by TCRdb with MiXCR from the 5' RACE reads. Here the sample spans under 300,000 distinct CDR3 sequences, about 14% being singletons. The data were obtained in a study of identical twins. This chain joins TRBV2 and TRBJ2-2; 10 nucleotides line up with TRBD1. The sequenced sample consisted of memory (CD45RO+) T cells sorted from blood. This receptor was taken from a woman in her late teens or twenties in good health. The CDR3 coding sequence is TGTGCCAGCAGTGAGCGACAGGGGGCTTACGGGGAGCTGTTTTTT. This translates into CASSERQGAYGELFF.